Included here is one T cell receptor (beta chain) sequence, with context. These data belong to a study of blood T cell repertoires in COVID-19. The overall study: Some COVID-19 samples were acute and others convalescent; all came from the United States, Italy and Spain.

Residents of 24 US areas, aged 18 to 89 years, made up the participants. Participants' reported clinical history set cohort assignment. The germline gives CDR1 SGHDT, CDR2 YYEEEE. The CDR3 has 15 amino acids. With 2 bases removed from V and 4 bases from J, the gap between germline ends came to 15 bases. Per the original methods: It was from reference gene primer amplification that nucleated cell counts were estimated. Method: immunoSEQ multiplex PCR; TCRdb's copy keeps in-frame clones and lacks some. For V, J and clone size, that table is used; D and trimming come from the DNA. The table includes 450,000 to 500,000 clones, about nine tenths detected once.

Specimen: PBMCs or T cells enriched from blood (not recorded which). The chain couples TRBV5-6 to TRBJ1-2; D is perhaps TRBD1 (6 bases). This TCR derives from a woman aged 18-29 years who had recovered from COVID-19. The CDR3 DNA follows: TGTGCCAGCAGCTTAGGGAGGGGGGCTACCTATGGCTACACCTTC. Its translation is CASSLGRGATYGYTF.